Shown below are 32 T cell receptor beta chains from a single sample sequenced in a study of blood T cell repertoires in COVID-19. Only in-frame clones appear in the TCRdb table, and some are missing; sequencing was by immunoSEQ multiplex PCR. Of 250,000 to 300,000 clones listed, 70% to 90% were seen once; the top ten hold about 4.5%. Material: peripheral blood. These receptors all stem from a man aged 60-69 years who had recovered from COVID-19.

The CDR3 protein is CASGQGGNQPQHF. CDR3 nucleotides: TGTGCTAGTGGGCAGGGCGGCAATCAGCCCCAGCATTTT. The chain combines TRBV12-5 with TRBJ1-5, with a tentative D call TRBD1 (5 bases). V gave up 6 bases and J gave up 2 bases, with 8 bases separating them. CDR3 length: 13 amino acids. CDR1 is LGHNT and CDR2 is FRNRAP in the germline V gene.

This clone was seen only once. The chain has TRBV30 and TRBJ2-7, with 8 bases identical to TRBD1. Germline CDR1 reads GTSNPN; CDR2 reads SVGIG (reference sequence). V lost 4 bases to trimming and J lost 3 bases; unmatched junction nucleotides: 8. CDR3 length: 14 amino acids. The CDR3 DNA reads TGTGCCTGGACCAGGACAGGGTTTATCTACGAGCAGTACTTC. Protein: CAWTRTGFIYEQYF.

This chain connects TRBV6-5 to TRBJ2-7; D may be TRBD1 (6 bases). V gave up 11 bases and J gave up 0 bases, with 14 bases separating them. CDR3 length: 13 amino acids. CDR1 MNHEY and CDR2 SVGAGI come from the germline V gene. CDR3 sequence: CAESRGSSYEQYF. The CDR3 DNA reads TGTGCCGAAAGCAGGGGTAGCTCCTACGAGCAGTACTTC.

In its sample, this clone was seen a few times. CDR3 residues: CASSKRQGGQPQHF. CDR3 nucleotides: TGTGCCAGCAGTAAACGACAGGGCGGGCAGCCCCAGCATTTT. The V gene is TRBV28, the J gene TRBJ1-5; 7 bases fit TRBD1. The CDR3 contains 14 residues. V was clipped by 5 bases and J by 7 bases; unmatched bases: 8. Germline V lookup: CDR1 MDHEN, CDR2 SYDVKM.

The V and J genes are TRBV7-9 and TRBJ2-7; D might be TRBD2 (6 bases). Germline CDR1 SEHNR, CDR2 FQNEAQ (reference sequence). Trimming stripped 1 base from V and 0 bases from J, with 7 bases between. CDR3 length: 14 amino acids. CDR3 in DNA: TGTGCCAGCAGCTTAGGGAGGGACTCCTACGAGCAGTACTTC. Translated, it gives CASSLGRDSYEQYF.

The V gene is TRBV7-9, the J gene TRBJ1-4, with 7 bases that match TRBD1. Germline V CDR1 and CDR2: SEHNR, FQNEAQ (reference sequence). V trimming: 4 bases; J trimming: 11 bases; junction bases outside the gene matches: 13. CDR3 length: 15 amino acids. The CDR3 sequence is CASSSGTVRSVKLFF. Here the CDR3 DNA reads TGTGCCAGCAGCTCCGGGACAGTCCGGTCTGTCAAACTGTTTTTT.

V and J are TRBV6-5 and TRBJ1-2; D possibly corresponds to TRBD1 (5 bases). Germline V gene sequence: CDR1 MNHEY, CDR2 SVGAGI. This CDR3 is built from 14 residues. Trimming removed 5 bases at V and 2 bases at J, with 12 bases between. CDR3 amino acids: CASSKTVTNYGYTF. The CDR3 DNA is TGTGCCAGCAGTAAGACAGTAACAAACTATGGCTACACCTTC.

Only a few counts were recorded for this clone. The chain has TRBV14 and TRBJ2-3; the D is unclear. V was pared by 1 base and J by 2 bases, with 7 bases between. The CDR3 sequence is 14 residues long. Germline loops: CDR1 SGHDN, CDR2 FVKESK. Here the CDR3 reads CASSQGVPTDTQYF. In DNA, the CDR3 is TGTGCCAGCAGCCAAGGAGTTCCCACAGATACGCAGTATTTT.

This clone came up a few times. The chain combines TRBV27 with TRBJ2-2, with D unresolved. CDR3 length: 12 amino acids. Germline V CDR1 and CDR2: MNHEY, SMNVEV (reference sequence). V was trimmed by 6 bases and J by 6 bases, leaving 8 bases between them. The CDR3 spells CASRFPAGELFF. The CDR3 nucleotides read TGTGCCAGCAGATTCCCCGCCGGGGAGCTGTTTTTT.

The CDR3 sequence: CAISDSSGVSGGELFF. DNA of the CDR3: TGTGCCATCAGTGATTCTAGCGGGGTCTCTGGCGGGGAGCTGTTTTTT. V and J are TRBV10-3 and TRBJ2-2, with TRBD2 identical over 9 bases. Looked up from germline, CDR1 is ENHRY and CDR2 is SYGVKD. The CDR3 has 16 residues. V was clipped by 3 bases and J by 7 bases; unmatched bases: 9.

The CDR3, as DNA: TGCGCCAGCAGCTTGGAGGGTTCGGGAACGGTCTGGGAGACCCAGTACTTC. It specifies CASSLEGSGTVWETQYF. The V call is TRBV5-1, the J call TRBJ2-5; tentative D call: TRBD2 (5 bases). The CDR3 spans 17 residues. From germline, CDR1 is SGHRS and CDR2 YFSETQ. Trimming cost V 0 bases and J 5 bases, with 20 bases left between them.

This sequence joins TRBV7-2 and TRBJ2-1; tentatively, D is TRBD1 (5 bases). Germline lookup yields CDR1 SGHTA and CDR2 FQGNSA. Deletions cut 0 bases from V and 0 bases from J, with 15 bases between. The length of the CDR3 is 18 residues. The CDR3 is CASSLAGLGASSYNEQFF. CDR3 bases: TGTGCCAGCAGCTTAGCGGGCTTAGGGGCTAGCTCCTACAATGAGCAGTTCTTC.

The CDR3 DNA sequence: TGTGCCAGCAGGACGGGACAGGGGGCATACACGCAGTATTTT. This codes for CASRTGQGAYTQYF. The rearrangement uses TRBV7-2 and TRBJ2-3; 12 bases are shared with TRBD1. The V gene end was trimmed by 6 bases and the J gene end by 9 bases; junction bases not matched to a gene: 7. Germline V gives CDR1 SGHTA, CDR2 FQGNSA. The CDR3 consists of 14 residues.

This rearrangement joins TRBV5-1 to TRBJ2-7; 9 bases line up with TRBD2. Unmatched junction bases numbered 5, after V lost 4 bases and J lost 0 bases. Per the germline V gene, CDR1 is SGHRS and CDR2 is YFSETQ. The CDR3 is 15 amino acids. CDR3 sequence reads: CASSPLAGSSYEQYF. Written as DNA, the CDR3 is TGCGCCAGCAGCCCGCTAGCGGGAAGCTCCTACGAGCAGTACTTC.

The chain links TRBV9 to TRBJ2-1, with a weak D call TRBD2 (6 bases). This CDR3 spans 13 amino acids. Germline CDR1 reads SGDLS; CDR2 reads YYNGEE. V lost 0 bases and J lost 10, with 11 bases in between. CDR3 residues: CASSVVIAGEQFF. CDR3 sequence (DNA): TGTGCCAGCAGCGTAGTTATTGCGGGAGAGCAGTTCTTC.

V and J are TRBV6-5 and TRBJ1-4; D gene ambiguous. Germline CDR1 reads MNHEY; CDR2 reads SVGAGI. V lost 6 bases to trimming and J lost 0 bases, with 8 bases between them. The CDR3 contains 14 residues. CDR3 sequence: CASSKTATNEKLFF. For the CDR3, the DNA is TGTGCCAGCAGCAAGACTGCAACTAATGAAAAACTGTTTTTT.

This chain connects TRBV5-6 to TRBJ2-2, with 8 bases matching TRBD2. The germline V gene has CDR1 SGHDT and CDR2 YYEEEE. The CDR3 is 16 amino acids. With 4 bases clipped from V and 7 bases from J, the junction kept 12 bases outside the gene matches. CDR3 in DNA: TGTGCCAGCAGCAAGCCGGGACTAGAGGGTGACGGGGAGCTGTTTTTT. This gives the protein CASSKPGLEGDGELFF.

J is TRBJ2-7 and V is TRBV5-4, with D perhaps TRBD1 (6 bases). The CDR3 is 11 amino acids. Trimming pared 3 bases from V and 7 bases from J, leaving 8 bases between. The germline V gene encodes CDR1 SGHNT and CDR2 YYREEE (reference sequence). CDR3 region: CASSSTGEQYF. The CDR3 DNA is TGTGCCAGCAGCTCTACAGGGGAGCAGTACTTC.

The chain uses TRBV19 and TRBJ1-2; no firm D call. Germline V gene data show CDR1 as LNHDA and CDR2 as SQIVND (reference sequence). Between the trimmed V and J ends, which lost 4 bases and 5 bases, there was a span of 8 bases. This CDR3 is 12 amino acids long. CDR3 nucleotide sequence: TGTGCCAGTAGTACACAGATTTATGGCTACACCTTC. It encodes CASSTQIYGYTF.

The genes are TRBV11-2 and TRBJ2-7; unclear D gene. Trimming cost V 1 base and J 3 bases, with 7 bases left between them. CDR1 and CDR2 from the germline V gene are SGHAT and FQNNGV. The CDR3 covers 13 residues. The CDR3 DNA is TGTGCCAGCAGCTTAGGCCAGAACTACGAGCAGTACTTC. Translation gives CASSLGQNYEQYF.

Turning to this clone: The germline gene is not matched at one end of the junction; a read error may be the cause. V and J are TRBV20-1 and TRBJ2-1, with 10 bases that match TRBD2. This CDR3 has 10 amino acids. Looked up from germline, CDR1 is DFQATT and CDR2 is SNEGSKA (reference sequence). The CDR3 nucleotides are TGCAGTGGGACTAGCGGAGACGAGGTCTTC. Translating gives CSGTSGDEVF.

This chain uses TRBV19 with TRBJ1-2, with D possibly TRBD1 on 5 matching bases. Trimming stripped 4 bases from V and 10 bases from J, with 19 bases between. This CDR3 is built from 14 residues. Germline V gene data show CDR1 as LNHDA and CDR2 as SQIVND (reference sequence). CDR3 residues: CASSNPPDTSFYTF. CDR3 DNA sequence: TGTGCCAGTAGTAATCCTCCGGACACGAGTTTCTACACCTTC.

Here the CDR3 reads CASSDRTAKYEQYF. In DNA, the CDR3 is TGTGCCAGCAGTGACAGGACAGCCAAGTACGAGCAGTACTTC. The rearrangement joins TRBV2 to TRBJ2-7; possible D gene TRBD1, 6 bases. Germline lookup yields CDR1 SNHLY and CDR2 FYNNEI. V was shortened by 3 bases and J by 4 bases, with 13 bases between the two germline ends. The CDR3 loop spans 14 amino acids.

The chain uses TRBV6-6 and TRBJ1-6; D may be TRBD1 (6 bases). This CDR3 is 15 amino acids long. V shed 7 bases and J shed 7 bases, with 17 bases lying between them. Germline V gene sequence: CDR1 MNHNY, CDR2 SVGAGI (reference sequence). Here the CDR3 DNA reads TGTGCCAGCAACCTAAGGGGGACACCAAATTCACCCCTCCACTTT. Translating it yields CASNLRGTPNSPLHF.

The CDR3 nucleotides are TGTGCCTGGAGGAGATGGGGAGGGGTCAATGAGCAGTTCTTC. It yields the protein CAWRRWGGVNEQFF. The chain uses TRBV30 and TRBJ2-1, with 7 bases fitting TRBD2. Germline V CDR1 and CDR2: GTSNPN, SVGIG (reference sequence). The CDR3 extends over 14 amino acids. The V gene end was trimmed by 3 bases and the J gene end by 6 bases; junction bases not matched to a gene: 8.

The chain joins TRBV29-1 to TRBJ2-2; tentative D call: TRBD2 (5 bases). The CDR3 extends over 11 amino acids. Trimming took 6 bases from V and 6 from J, leaving 8 bases between them. Germline V gene sequence: CDR1 SQVTM, CDR2 ANQGSEA. CDR3 sequence (DNA): TGCAGCGTAGCTAGCCCCGGGGAGCTGTTTTTT. Its protein is CSVASPGELFF.

With regard to this clone: At one end, the junction sequence differs from germline, possibly due to a read error. The chain couples TRBV15 to TRBJ1-2; D perhaps matches TRBD1 (6 bases). The CDR3 sequence is 15 residues long. The germline gives CDR1 LNHNV, CDR2 YYDKDF (reference sequence). The CDR3 region is CATSRDDRSDYGHTF. The DNA for the CDR3 is TGTGCCACCAGCAGAGATGACAGGTCCGACTATGGCCACACCTTC.

For the CDR3, the DNA is TGCAGTGCTAGTTTGGGCAGGGGGCAATACGAGCAGTACTTC. It codes for CSASLGRGQYEQYF. The rearrangement links TRBV20-1 to TRBJ2-7; 8 bases agree with TRBD1. CDR3 length: 14 residues. V lost 3 bases, J lost 4 bases, and 8 bases stayed unmatched. The germline gives CDR1 DFQATT, CDR2 SNEGSKA (reference sequence).

Here the CDR3 DNA reads TGTGCCAGCAGCGGACTAGCGTCTTCACAAGAGACCCAGTACTTC. Its protein is CASSGLASSQETQYF. The V call is TRBV6-5, the J call TRBJ2-5; 9 positions agree with TRBD2. The germline gives CDR1 MNHEY, CDR2 SVGAGI. With V trimmed by 6 bases and J by 2 bases, 7 bases remained unmatched. CDR3 size: 15 residues.

The genes are TRBV19 and TRBJ1-2, with TRBD1 identical over 12 bases. The CDR3 spans 15 residues. The V gene's germline CDR1 is LNHDA and CDR2 SQIVND (reference sequence). V lost 5 bases and J lost 4; bases outside the gene matches: 5. CDR3 loop: CASSGRDRGLYGYTF. Written as DNA, the CDR3 is TGTGCCAGTAGTGGCCGGGACAGGGGGCTCTATGGCTACACCTTC.

V is TRBV24-1 and J is TRBJ2-2; TRBD1 agrees at 7 bases. After removal of 8 bases from V and 0 bases from J, the junction contained 5 bases not matched to a gene. Looked up from germline, CDR1 is KGHDR and CDR2 is SFDVKD. The CDR3 covers 15 residues. This CDR3 is CATNTGQPNTGELFF. As DNA, the CDR3 is TGTGCCACCAATACGGGACAGCCGAACACCGGGGAGCTGTTTTTT.

This clone was recorded only once. The chain has TRBV4-1 and TRBJ2-2, with 7 bases fitting TRBD1. V was pared by 4 bases and J by 5 bases, with 4 bases of the junction left unmatched. CDR1 is MGHRA, CDR2 YSYEKL, per germline. This CDR3 is 14 amino acids long. The CDR3 coding sequence is TGCGCCAGCAGCCCACAGGGGATTACCGGGGAGCTGTTTTTT. Amino acid sequence: CASSPQGITGELFF.